The 7 T cell receptor beta chains presented below share a single source sample, sequenced in a study of blood T cell repertoires in COVID-19. Measured with immunoSEQ multiplex PCR; TCRdb has only the in-frame clones, and not every one. The sample contains 180,000 or so clones, 87% of which appear only once. Sequencing used peripheral blood. All receptors derive from a woman aged 45-65 years with acute or convalescent COVID-19.

This CDR3 reads CATSDRSTGKGQPQHF. The CDR3 DNA is TGTGCCACCAGTGACCGCTCGACAGGGAAGGGTCAGCCCCAGCATTTT. The chain couples TRBV24-1 to TRBJ1-5, with TRBD1 identical over 7 bases. With 4 bases clipped from V and 6 bases from J, the junction kept 11 bases outside the gene matches. CDR1 is KGHDR and CDR2 is SFDVKD in the germline V gene. The CDR3 loop spans 16 amino acids.

This CDR3 is CASSWDRGNIQYF. The CDR3 nucleotides read TGTGCCAGCAGTTGGGACAGGGGGAACATTCAGTACTTC. The V call is TRBV6-5, the J call TRBJ2-4, with 11 bases lining up with TRBD1. Germline assignment: CDR1 MNHEY and CDR2 SVGAGI. Trimming removed 4 bases from V and 7 bases from J; junction bases left unmatched: 0. This CDR3 is 13 amino acids long.

The chain uses TRBV5-4 and TRBJ2-3, with D possibly TRBD1 on 6 matching bases. V lost 2 bases to trimming and J lost 4 bases, with 11 bases between them. The CDR3 has 14 residues. Germline V CDR1 and CDR2: SGHNT, YYREEE (reference sequence). The CDR3 coding sequence is TGTGCCAGCAGCTTAGGGGGTTACTCAGATACGCAGTATTTT. Translating it yields CASSLGGYSDTQYF.

The rearrangement uses TRBV28 and TRBJ2-5; no firm D call. Germline CDR1 and CDR2: MDHEN and SYDVKM. The CDR3 contains 15 residues. V dropped 5 bases and J dropped 5 bases, with 18 bases sitting between them. CDR3 sequence (DNA): TGTGCCAGCAGTCGGCCCCCTCTAGATACGGAGACCCAGTACTTC. Amino acid sequence: CASSRPPLDTETQYF.

This rearrangement joins TRBV12-3 or TRBV12-4 to TRBJ2-1; no reliable D call. The CDR3 runs to 11 residues. The germline V and J ends were trimmed by 4 bases and 8 bases, with 6 bases remaining between them. In DNA form, the CDR3 reads TGTGCCAGCAGTTATAGTTATGAGCAGTTCTTC. Amino acid sequence: CASSYSYEQFF.

The V gene is TRBV4-2, the J gene TRBJ2-2; no clear D gene. Trimming removed 0 bases from V and 5 bases from J, with 7 bases in between. Germline CDR1 and CDR2: LGHNA and YNFKEQ. CDR3 length: 14 amino acids. CDR3 loop: CASSQEAPTGELFF. The CDR3 nucleotides read TGTGCCAGCAGCCAAGAGGCCCCTACCGGGGAGCTGTTTTTT.

The rearrangement uses TRBV29-1 and TRBJ1-1, with D tentatively TRBD1 (5 bases). CDR3 size: 17 residues. The V gene's germline CDR1 is SQVTM and CDR2 ANQGSEA. Trimming removed 6 bases from V and 3 bases from J, with 26 bases in between. The CDR3 here is CSVGGRKLGRGHTEAFF. In nucleotides, the CDR3 is TGCAGCGTGGGGGGACGGAAGCTCGGACGGGGACACACTGAAGCTTTCTTT. Using reference TRBV29-1 and TRBJ1-1 for the parts outside the CDR3, the full variable domain is SAVISQKPSRDICQRGTSLTIQCQVDSQVTMMFWYRQQPGQSLTLIATANQGSEATYESGFVIDKFPISRPNLTFSTLTVSNMSPEDSSIYLCSVGGRKLGRGHTEAFFGQGTRLTVV.